The 32 T cell receptor beta chains below come from one sample, sequenced in a study of blood T cell repertoires in COVID-19. Repertoires were generated with immunoSEQ multiplex PCR, while TCRdb's copy carries only in-frame clones and drops some. The sample lists around 260,000 clones; about 85% were seen once. Sequencing was carried out using peripheral blood. These receptors were obtained from a human donor with COVID-19, enrolled during active disease. The donor label of this sample is uncertain.

The chain carries TRBV4-1 and TRBJ2-7; 7 bases match TRBD1. This CDR3 has 14 amino acids. CDR1 and CDR2 from the germline V gene are MGHRA and YSYEKL. V shed 5 bases and J 0 bases; nucleotides not matched to a gene: 4. Written as DNA, the CDR3 is TGCGCCAGCAGCTCGGACAGGAGCTCCTACGAGCAGTACTTC. Amino acid sequence: CASSSDRSSYEQYF.

V is TRBV5-5 and J is TRBJ1-6; the D gene is possibly TRBD1 (6 bases). CDR3 length: 13 amino acids. Germline V gene data show CDR1 as SGHKS and CDR2 as YYEKEE (reference sequence). V lost 5 bases and J 10 bases, leaving 13 bases between the germline ends. Written as DNA, the CDR3 is TGTGCCAGCAGTTCACAGGGATGGTCACCCCTCCACTTT. Protein: CASSSQGWSPLHF.

This sequence joins TRBV27 and TRBJ1-2, with D maybe TRBD1 (5 bases). V lost 2 bases to trimming and J lost 3 bases, with 16 bases between them. The CDR3 spans 16 residues. The V gene's germline CDR1 is MNHEY and CDR2 SMNVEV (reference sequence). Here the CDR3 DNA reads TGTGCCAGCAGTTTAGGCCGGGGGAGGATGGACTATGGCTACACCTTC. This translates into CASSLGRGRMDYGYTF.

The V call is TRBV5-1, the J call TRBJ2-7, with TRBD1 identical over 8 bases. This CDR3 is 14 amino acids long. J was trimmed by 7 bases and V by 3 bases; bases with no gene match: 9. Germline values: CDR1 SGHRS, CDR2 YFSETQ. This CDR3 is CASSWGTGFEEQYF. CDR3 DNA sequence: TGCGCCAGCAGCTGGGGGACAGGTTTTGAAGAGCAGTACTTC.

The J gene is TRBJ1-2, the V gene TRBV2; D gene ambiguous. The CDR3 length is 15 residues. V lost 7 bases, J lost 0 bases, and 15 bases lay in between. Looked up from germline, CDR1 is SNHLY and CDR2 is FYNNEI. CDR3 nucleotides: TGTGCCAGCAACCCAGCGGCAGGAGCTAACTATGGCTACACCTTC. This sequence encodes CASNPAAGANYGYTF. Combining the CDR3 with reference TRBV2 and TRBJ1-2 gives the whole variable domain EPEVTQTPSHQVTQMGQEVILRCVPISNHLYFYWYRQILGQKVEFLVSFYNNEISEKSEIFDDQFSVERPDGSNFTLKIRSTKLEDSAMYFCASNPAAGANYGYTFGSGTRLTVV.

The rearrangement links TRBV9 to TRBJ1-3; possibly TRBD1 for D (5 bases). CDR1 is SGDLS and CDR2 is YYNGEE in the germline V gene. This CDR3 spans 17 amino acids. V was pared by 3 bases and J by 0 bases, with 16 bases between. For the CDR3, the DNA is TGTGCCAGCAGCGCGGCCGGGGGGGTCAACTCTGGAAACACCATATATTTT. Protein product: CASSAAGGVNSGNTIYF.

The rearrangement uses TRBV6-1 and TRBJ1-5; TRBD1 matches at 10 bases. This CDR3 has 14 residues. Germline loops: CDR1 MNHNS, CDR2 SASEGT. With 3 bases clipped from V and 7 bases from J, the junction kept 3 bases outside the gene matches. CDR3 in amino acids: CASSEGTGAQPQHF. CDR3 sequence (DNA): TGTGCCAGCAGTGAGGGGACAGGGGCCCAGCCCCAGCATTTT.

The chain recombines TRBV9 with TRBJ2-2; TRBD2 aligns across 7 bases. Germline V CDR1 and CDR2: SGDLS, YYNGEE. V shed 5 bases and J 6 bases; nucleotides not matched to a gene: 7. The CDR3 is 14 amino acids. CDR3 in DNA: TGTGCCAGCAGGCCCGGGACTATCGCCGGGGAGCTGTTTTTT. Protein product: CASRPGTIAGELFF. The whole variable domain, remainder taken from reference TRBV9 and TRBJ2-2, is DSGVTQTPKHLITATGQRVTLRCSPRSGDLSVYWYQQSLDQGLQFLIQYYNGEERAKGNILERFSAQQFPDLHSELNLSSLELGDSALYFCASRPGTIAGELFFGEGSRLTVL.

The chain employs TRBV19 and TRBJ1-5; D might be TRBD1 (5 bases). CDR3 length: 16 residues. With 10 bases removed from V and 3 bases from J, the gap between germline ends came to 22 bases. The germline gives CDR1 LNHDA, CDR2 SQIVND (reference sequence). The CDR3 coding sequence is TGTGCCACCCTAGCGGTCGGGCAGGGAATCAATCAGCCCCAGCATTTT. Its protein is CATLAVGQGINQPQHF. Based on the CDR3 plus reference TRBV19 and TRBJ1-5, the full variable domain is DGGITQSPKYLFRKEGQNVTLSCEQNLNHDAMYWYRQDPGQGLRLIYYSQIVNDFQKGDIAEGYSVSREKKESFPLTVTSAQKNPTAFYLCATLAVGQGINQPQHFGDGTRLSIL.

This clone was seen just once. The genes are TRBV7-8 and TRBJ1-4; 8 bases line up with TRBD1. The junction had 3 bases not matched to a gene; V was cut back by 0 bases and J by 3 bases. Germline assignment: CDR1 SGHVS and CDR2 FQNEAQ. CDR3 length equals 16 residues. Here the CDR3 DNA reads TGTGCCAGCAGCTTAGCGTCGGGACAGGCTAATGAAAAACTGTTTTTT. Translating it yields CASSLASGQANEKLFF.

This sequence joins TRBV5-1 and TRBJ1-4, with TRBD1 as a possible D gene (6 bases). This CDR3 is 15 amino acids long. V was clipped by 4 bases and J by 6 bases, with 16 bases between them. Germline V CDR1 and CDR2: SGHRS, YFSETQ. DNA of the CDR3: TGCGCCAGCAGCCCTGGGTCAGGGGCTGATGAAAAACTGTTTTTT. It encodes CASSPGSGADEKLFF.

J is TRBJ1-4 and V is TRBV2; possibly TRBD1 for D (6 bases). Germline V gene data show CDR1 as SNHLY and CDR2 as FYNNEI. Trimming stripped 6 bases from V and 12 bases from J, with 8 bases between. This CDR3 comprises 10 residues. The CDR3 is CASSAGELFF. CDR3 sequence (DNA): TGTGCCAGCAGCGCAGGGGAACTGTTTTTT. The full variable domain, with the rest looked up from reference TRBV2 and TRBJ1-4, is EPEVTQTPSHQVTQMGQEVILRCVPISNHLYFYWYRQILGQKVEFLVSFYNNEISEKSEIFDDQFSVERPDGSNFTLKIRSTKLEDSAMYFCASSAGELFFGSGTQLSVL.

The chain recombines TRBV11-2 with TRBJ2-1; 9 nucleotides align to TRBD1. The J segment lost 8 bases and the V segment lost 5 bases, leaving 10 bases of the junction unmatched. There are 15 residues in the CDR3. The V gene's germline CDR1 is SGHAT and CDR2 FQNNGV. The CDR3 protein is CASSPRRQGGDEQFF. The CDR3 DNA reads TGTGCCAGCAGCCCCCGCAGACAGGGGGGCGATGAGCAGTTCTTC.

This clone was observed a single time. The V and J genes are TRBV3-1 (or the pseudogene TRBV3-2) and TRBJ1-1; tentatively, D is TRBD1 (5 bases). Germline V CDR1 and CDR2: LGHDT, YNNKEL (reference sequence). The CDR3 totals 15 residues. V lost 0 bases and J 9 bases, leaving 17 bases between the germline ends. CDR3 nucleotide sequence: TGTGCCAGCAGCCAAGATGCCACAGGCAGTATGAAAGCTTTCTTT. It encodes CASSQDATGSMKAFF.

In its sample, this clone was seen a few times. The V call is TRBV5-6, the J call TRBJ1-1; D is perhaps TRBD1 (6 bases). Germline V lookup: CDR1 SGHDT, CDR2 YYEEEE. Trimming took off 0 bases at V and 11 bases at J, with 17 bases between the two ends. The CDR3 length is 14 residues. The CDR3 spells CASSLVGTGTAAFF. In DNA form, the CDR3 reads TGTGCCAGCAGCTTGGTCGGAACAGGGACGGCGGCTTTCTTT.

The rearrangement uses TRBV18 and TRBJ2-2; tentative D call: TRBD1 (5 bases). This CDR3 comprises 14 residues. V shed 2 bases and J shed 3 bases, with 7 bases lying between them. Germline values: CDR1 KGHSH, CDR2 LQKENI. CDR3 loop: CASSPTRDTGELFF. The CDR3 DNA follows: TGTGCCAGCTCACCAACCAGGGACACCGGGGAGCTGTTTTTT.

The chain links TRBV9 to TRBJ2-1, with 9 nucleotides matching TRBD2. The CDR3 length is 16 residues. V lost 0 bases, J lost 8 bases, and 9 bases stayed unmatched. CDR1 and CDR2 from the germline V gene are SGDLS and YYNGEE. The CDR3 loop reads CASSVEGGRAGDEQFF. In DNA form, the CDR3 reads TGTGCCAGCAGCGTAGAAGGCGGGAGGGCCGGGGATGAGCAGTTCTTC.

The chain couples TRBV4-1 to TRBJ2-4, with 8 bases aligning to TRBD1. The germline CDR1 and CDR2 sequences are MGHRA and YSYEKL. The CDR3 runs to 19 residues. The V gene end was trimmed by 0 bases and the J gene end by 7 bases; junction bases not matched to a gene: 17. The CDR3, as DNA: TGCGCCAGCAGCCAAGACTTGGGACAGGAATCCCCCAAGGGGAACATTCAGTACTTC. Translated, it gives CASSQDLGQESPKGNIQYF.

The chain uses TRBV18 and TRBJ2-5, with no clear D. V was clipped by 8 bases and J by 3 bases, with 4 bases between them. Germline V gene lookup returns CDR1 KGHSH and CDR2 LQKENI. The CDR3 contains 10 residues. CDR3 DNA sequence: TGTGCCAGCAGAGAAGAGACCCAGTACTTC. Translation: CASREETQYF.

This chain uses TRBV29-1 with TRBJ2-1, with 14 bases that match TRBD2. CDR3 size: 13 residues. From germline, CDR1 is SQVTM and CDR2 ANQGSEA. V trimming: 6 bases; J trimming: 6 bases; junction bases outside the gene matches: 1. As DNA, the CDR3 is TGCAGCGTCGGGACTAGCGGGGGCAATGAGCAGTTCTTC. As protein: CSVGTSGGNEQFF.

The chain links TRBV12-5 to TRBJ2-4; TRBD2 agrees at 8 bases. Germline V gene data show CDR1 as LGHNT and CDR2 as FRNRAP. CDR3 size: 13 residues. V dropped 11 bases and J dropped 7; count of bases not matched to a gene: 10. CDR3 sequence reads: CAAAASGGNIQYF. CDR3 in DNA: TGTGCTGCCGCGGCCTCGGGGGGGAACATTCAGTACTTC.

The chain is built from TRBV27 and TRBJ1-1, with D possibly TRBD1 on 5 matching bases. Germline assignment: CDR1 MNHEY and CDR2 SMNVEV (reference sequence). The CDR3 length is 16 residues. Trimming pared 8 bases from V and 1 base from J, leaving 20 bases between. The CDR3 nucleotides read TGTGCCAGCTGGGAACGCCGGTTCACAGGGAACACTGAAGCTTTCTTT. Protein: CASWERRFTGNTEAFF.

The CDR3 here is CASSAGLAASTDTQYF. The CDR3 DNA reads as TGCGCCAGCAGCGCGGGACTAGCGGCGAGCACAGATACGCAGTATTTT. This chain links TRBV5-1 with TRBJ2-3; 11 nucleotides agree with TRBD2. Trimming removed 4 bases from V and 0 bases from J; junction bases left unmatched: 4. The germline gives CDR1 SGHRS, CDR2 YFSETQ. This CDR3 region has 16 residues.

This clone was detected only once. DNA of the CDR3: TGCAGCGTTGAATGGGACTTCTCCTACGAGCAGTACTTC. It yields the protein CSVEWDFSYEQYF. This rearrangement joins TRBV29-1 to TRBJ2-7, with D perhaps TRBD2 (6 bases). Trimming took off 2 bases at V and 0 bases at J, with 8 bases between the two ends. The CDR3 has 13 residues. Germline-derived CDR1 and CDR2 are SQVTM and ANQGSEA.

V gene TRBV28 combines with J gene TRBJ2-1; TRBD2 might be the D (6 bases). V lost 9 bases to trimming and J lost 6 bases, with 18 bases between them. Germline V lookup: CDR1 MDHEN, CDR2 SYDVKM. CDR3 length: 14 amino acids. In DNA form, the CDR3 reads TGTGCCAGTACTTCCCCGGGAGCGGGCAATGAGCAGTTCTTC. Amino acid sequence: CASTSPGAGNEQFF.

The rearrangement joins TRBV6-2 or TRBV6-3 to TRBJ2-2; 7 nucleotides align to TRBD2. The CDR3 runs to 16 residues. V shed 2 bases, J shed 5 bases, and the junction held 8 bases outside the gene matches. CDR1 is MNHEY, CDR2 SVGEGT, per germline. This chain's CDR3 is CASSYAAGVSTGELFF. The CDR3 region has the DNA TGTGCCAGCAGTTACGCCGCGGGAGTAAGTACCGGGGAGCTGTTTTTT.

The chain carries TRBV7-2 and TRBJ1-1; TRBD1 might be the D (6 bases). The ends were cut back, 4 bases at V and 1 base at J, with 13 bases in the middle. Per germline, CDR1 SGHTA and CDR2 FQGNSA. This CDR3 comprises 15 residues. As DNA, the CDR3 is TGTGCCAGCAGCTCCACGCTACAGGGGAACACTGAAGCTTTCTTT. Protein product: CASSSTLQGNTEAFF.

The V and J genes are TRBV15 and TRBJ2-7; 10 nucleotides line up with TRBD2. The CDR3 has 15 residues. Germline V gene data show CDR1 as LNHNV and CDR2 as YYDKDF (reference sequence). V lost 4 bases, J lost 0 bases, and 3 bases stayed unmatched. CDR3 in amino acids: CATSNPSGSSYEQYF. The DNA of the CDR3 is TGTGCCACCAGCAACCCTAGCGGGAGCTCCTACGAGCAGTACTTC.

J is TRBJ2-1 and V is TRBV20-1; D not certain. Germline V CDR1 and CDR2: DFQATT, SNEGSKA (reference sequence). The CDR3 totals 15 residues. V was pared by 3 bases and J by 0 bases, with 12 bases between. CDR3 loop: CSASLISSSYNEQFF. CDR3 DNA: TGCAGTGCTAGTCTCATCTCGAGCTCCTACAATGAGCAGTTCTTC.

J is TRBJ1-1 and V is TRBV3-1 (or the pseudogene TRBV3-2); 10 bases line up with TRBD1. V lost 1 base and J lost 8; bases outside the gene matches: 13. The CDR3 sequence is 17 residues long. CDR1 and CDR2 (germline): LGHDT, YNNKEL (reference sequence). The CDR3 spells CASSQGWRGQGGLEAFF. CDR3 nucleotides: TGTGCCAGCAGCCAAGGTTGGAGAGGACAGGGGGGATTAGAAGCTTTCTTT.

The rearrangement uses TRBV19 and TRBJ1-5, with 7 bases identical to TRBD1. The CDR3 length is 14 residues. With V trimmed by 7 bases and J by 4 bases, 7 bases remained unmatched. CDR1 and CDR2 (germline): LNHDA, SQIVND (reference sequence). The DNA of the CDR3 is TGTGCCAGTACCCCGGACAGGAGGAATCAGCCCCAGCATTTT. Amino acid sequence: CASTPDRRNQPQHF.

The V gene is TRBV7-2, the J gene TRBJ2-7; 11 nucleotides agree with TRBD1. Germline V CDR1 and CDR2: SGHTA, FQGNSA. V dropped 1 base and J dropped 5; count of bases not matched to a gene: 10. The CDR3 has 17 amino acids. The CDR3 DNA is TGTGCCAGCAGCTTAGGGTCGGTGGACAGGGGGCTGAACGAGCAGTACTTC. Protein sequence: CASSLGSVDRGLNEQYF.